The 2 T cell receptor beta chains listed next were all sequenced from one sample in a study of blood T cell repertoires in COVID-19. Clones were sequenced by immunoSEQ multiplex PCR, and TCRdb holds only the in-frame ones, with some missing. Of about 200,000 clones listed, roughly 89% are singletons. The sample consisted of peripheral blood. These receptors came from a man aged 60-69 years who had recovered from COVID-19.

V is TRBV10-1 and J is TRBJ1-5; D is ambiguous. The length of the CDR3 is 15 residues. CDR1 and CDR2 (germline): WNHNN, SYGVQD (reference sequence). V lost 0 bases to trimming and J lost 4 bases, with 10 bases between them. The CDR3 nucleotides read TGCGCCAGCAGTGAGTCCTGCCCGGTGAATCAGCCCCAGCATTTT. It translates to CASSESCPVNQPQHF.

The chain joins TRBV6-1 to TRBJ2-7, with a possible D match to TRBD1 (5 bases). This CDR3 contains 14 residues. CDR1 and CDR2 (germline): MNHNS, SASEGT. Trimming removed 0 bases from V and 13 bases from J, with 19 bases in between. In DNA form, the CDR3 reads TGTGCCAGCAGTGAAGCCCGCTCCCAGGGTTGGGTCTACTTC. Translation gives CASSEARSQGWVYF.